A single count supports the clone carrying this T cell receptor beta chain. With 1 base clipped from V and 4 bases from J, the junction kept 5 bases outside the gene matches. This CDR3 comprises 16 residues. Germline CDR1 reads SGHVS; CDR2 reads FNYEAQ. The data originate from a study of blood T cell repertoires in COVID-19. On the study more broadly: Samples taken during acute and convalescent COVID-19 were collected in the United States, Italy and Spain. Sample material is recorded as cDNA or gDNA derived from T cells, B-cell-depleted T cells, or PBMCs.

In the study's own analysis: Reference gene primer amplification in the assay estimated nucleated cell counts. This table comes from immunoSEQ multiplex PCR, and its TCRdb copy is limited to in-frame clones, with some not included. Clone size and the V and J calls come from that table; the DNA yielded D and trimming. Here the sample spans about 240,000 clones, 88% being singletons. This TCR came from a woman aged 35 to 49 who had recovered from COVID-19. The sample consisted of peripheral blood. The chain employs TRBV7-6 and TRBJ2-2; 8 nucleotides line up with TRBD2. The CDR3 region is CASSLGGSGTTGELFF. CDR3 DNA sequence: TGTGCCAGCAGCTTAGGGGGTAGCGGGACCACCGGGGAGCTGTTTTTT.